This T cell receptor beta chain was identified during a study of brain T cells in children with intractable seizures. This clone has a single count. Using immunoSEQ multiplex PCR, the repertoire was profiled, and TCRdb retains in-frame clones only, with some absent. The profile shows just under 65,000 clones, roughly 95% of them singletons. At least one anti-epileptic drug was given before surgery. This material consisted of peripheral blood, taken at surgery. The clonotype was recovered from a boy less than two years old with focal cortical dysplasia and intractable seizures.

The CDR3 spells CASSLAQGHEQYF. CDR3 in DNA: TGCGCCAGCAGCTTGGCCCAGGGCCACGAGCAGTACTTC. The gene calls are TRBV5-1 and TRBJ2-7, with D possibly matching TRBD1 (5 bases). V was pared by 0 bases and J by 5 bases, with 9 bases between. Germline CDR1 reads SGHRS; CDR2 reads YFSETQ. The CDR3 loop spans 13 amino acids.